Shown below are 9 T cell receptor beta chains from a single sample sequenced in a study of cytomegalovirus exposure and HLA in healthy donors. A multiplex PCR was run with 60 Vbeta primers and 13 Jbeta primers. Sequenced by immunoSEQ multiplex PCR; TCRdb stores in-frame clones only, minus some. This table holds 120,000 to 150,000 clones, around 85% found once. The sequenced material came from PBMCs. The receptors stem from a man aged 35 to 55 in good health and CMV-seropositive.

This clone showed up just a few times. One end of the junction does not line up with germline, which may come from a read error. J is TRBJ1-5 and V is TRBV19, with a tentative D call TRBD1 (5 bases). The CDR3 loop spans 14 amino acids. Germline V gene lookup returns CDR1 LNHDA and CDR2 SQIVND (reference sequence). The CDR3 region is CASSMGGSWTSMDF. In nucleotides, the CDR3 is TGTGCCAGTAGTATGGGGGGATCCTGGACGTCGATGGATTTT.

The chain is built from TRBV2 and TRBJ2-1; 8 bases line up with TRBD1. The CDR3 totals 14 residues. Germline CDR1 SNHLY, CDR2 FYNNEI. V shed 1 base and J 10 bases; nucleotides not matched to a gene: 6. The CDR3 DNA reads as TGTGCCAGCAGTGAAGAGACAGGACAGGGAGAGCAGTTCTTC. Translation gives CASSEETGQGEQFF.

J is TRBJ2-2 and V is TRBV27; 8 bases map to TRBD2. Germline CDR1 is MNHEY and CDR2 is SMNVEV (reference sequence). The length of the CDR3 is 16 residues. Trimming removed 6 bases from V and 5 bases from J; junction bases left unmatched: 11. CDR3 loop: CASSRGLAGSTGELFF. The DNA of the CDR3 is TGTGCCAGCAGCCGCGGACTAGCAGGGAGTACCGGGGAGCTGTTTTTT.

V usage is TRBV29-1 and J usage is TRBJ2-1; D possibly corresponds to TRBD2 (6 bases). The V and J ends lost 2 bases and 6 bases respectively, with 17 bases between them. Germline V gives CDR1 SQVTM, CDR2 ANQGSEA. CDR3 length equals 15 residues. The CDR3 DNA reads as TGCAGCGTTGAATCGTCGGCTAGCGTACCCAATGAGCAGTTCTTC. Its protein is CSVESSASVPNEQFF.

The table lists this clone with a count of one. The chain recombines TRBV5-1 with TRBJ1-2; tentative D call: TRBD1 (6 bases). The CDR3 is 13 residues long. Germline CDR1 is SGHRS and CDR2 is YFSETQ. Deletions cut 4 bases from V and 5 bases from J, with 12 bases between. CDR3 coding DNA: TGCGCCAGCAGCGTACAGGGAATTTATGGCTACACCTTC. It translates to CASSVQGIYGYTF.

The chain has TRBV5-4 and TRBJ2-6; tentatively, D is TRBD2 (7 bases). The CDR3 extends over 15 amino acids. Between the trimmed V and J ends, which lost 4 bases and 2 bases, there was a span of 10 bases. Germline V CDR1 and CDR2: SGHNT, YYREEE (reference sequence). CDR3 nucleotides: TGTGCCAGCAGCGGGGGGGGGCCTGGGGCCAACGTCCTGACTTTC. Translating it yields CASSGGGPGANVLTF.

The table lists this clone with a count of one. J is TRBJ2-7 and V is TRBV7-9, with no clear D. V was shortened by 5 bases and J by 7 bases, with 12 bases between the two germline ends. The CDR3 covers 12 residues. Germline lookup yields CDR1 SEHNR and CDR2 FQNEAQ (reference sequence). The CDR3 sequence: CASSPRVLEQYF. The CDR3 bases are TGTGCCAGCAGCCCTCGAGTGCTTGAGCAGTACTTC.

The chain has TRBV29-1 and TRBJ1-1; no reliable D call. Trimming took off 7 bases at V and 3 bases at J, with 24 bases between the two ends. Germline CDR1 and CDR2: SQVTM and ANQGSEA. This CDR3 has 16 residues. As DNA, the CDR3 is TGCAGCGCCCCCCCCTTTGAAGGAGCTGGGTACACTGAAGCTTTCTTT. It yields the protein CSAPPFEGAGYTEAFF. Filled out from reference TRBV29-1 and TRBJ1-1, the complete variable domain reads SAVISQKPSRDICQRGTSLTIQCQVDSQVTMMFWYRQQPGQSLTLIATANQGSEATYESGFVIDKFPISRPNLTFSTLTVSNMSPEDSSIYLCSAPPFEGAGYTEAFFGQGTRLTVV.

This clone was recorded a few times. This rearrangement joins TRBV25-1 to TRBJ1-2; the match to TRBD1 covers 9 bases. Germline V gene data show CDR1 as MGHDK and CDR2 as SYGVNS. The CDR3 length is 14 residues. With V trimmed by 2 bases and J by 7 bases, 5 bases remained unmatched. The chain's CDR3 is CASSERTGEFGYTF. CDR3 DNA sequence: TGTGCCAGCAGTGAACGGACAGGGGAGTTTGGCTACACCTTC.